The 29 T cell receptor beta chains presented below share a single source sample, sequenced in a study of CXCR3-negative and CXCR3-positive naive CD8 T cells. Study-wide findings and caveats: TRB CDR3s were more hydrophobic in CXCR3-positive than in CXCR3-negative naive cells.

All TRB cDNA libraries came from 5' RACE performed with UMI labels. TCRdb re-called the 5' RACE reads and gives one entry per CDR3 protein, without DNA. The sample data list approximately 88,000 distinct CDR3 sequences. These TCRs' antigens remain unknown. Sequenced sample: naive CXCR3+ CD8+ T cells from blood. Subset in this sample: CD45RO-CCR7+CD27+CD95- naive CD8+ T cells expressing CXCR3 (TNR3+). These receptors were obtained from a human donor in good health. Some clones in this sample may be carry-over from other donors' samples.

CDR3 amino acids: CSVGFMGAEAFF. The chain joins TRBV29-1 to TRBJ1-1. Per the germline V gene, CDR1 is SQVTM and CDR2 is ANQGSEA. The CDR3 is 12 amino acids.

J is TRBJ2-7 and V is TRBV14; the TCRdb D gene call, TRBD1, has no DNA to confirm it. The germline gives CDR1 SGHDN, CDR2 FVKESK. The CDR3 length is 15 residues. The CDR3 loop is CASSPWGTGVYEQYF.

The chain combines TRBV9 with TRBJ2-5; without DNA, the TCRdb call of TRBD1 cannot be checked. The CDR3 is 15 residues long. In germline, CDR1 is SGDLS, CDR2 YYNGEE. CDR3 residues: CASTKAGAPQETQYF.

The V and J genes are TRBV29-1 and TRBJ1-2. From germline, CDR1 is SQVTM and CDR2 ANQGSEA. The CDR3 contains 13 residues. The CDR3 sequence: CSVVPEGNYGYTF.

V is TRBV6-6 and J is TRBJ2-2; the TRBD1 assignment by TCRdb is unverifiable without DNA. The CDR3 totals 18 residues. Per germline, CDR1 MNHNY and CDR2 SVGAGI (reference sequence). CDR3 sequence reads: CASSYSAPGQVNTGELFF.

The genes are TRBV15 and TRBJ1-1; TCRdb returns TRBD1, unconfirmable since there is no DNA. CDR3 size: 14 residues. Germline-derived CDR1 and CDR2 are LNHNV and YYDKDF (reference sequence). CDR3 amino acids: CATERGRVNTEAFF.

The rearrangement joins TRBV7-9 to TRBJ2-7. The V gene's germline CDR1 is SEHNR and CDR2 FQNEAQ (reference sequence). The CDR3 is made up of 15 amino acids. The CDR3 loop is CASSLAVGLDYEQYF.

The chain joins TRBV13 to TRBJ2-7; TCRdb's D call of TRBD1 is untestable without DNA. CDR1 and CDR2 from the germline V gene are PRHDT and FYEKMQ (reference sequence). The CDR3 covers 15 residues. The CDR3 region is CASSLRARGVSEQYF.

The rearrangement joins TRBV27 to TRBJ2-5; TCRdb's D gene call, TRBD1, goes unchecked for lack of DNA. The CDR3 loop spans 14 amino acids. Germline V gives CDR1 MNHEY, CDR2 SMNVEV (reference sequence). CDR3 residues: CASSLSGARGTQYF.

The rearrangement uses TRBV7-9 and TRBJ2-7; without DNA, the TCRdb call of TRBD1 cannot be checked. Looked up from germline, CDR1 is SEHNR and CDR2 is FQNEAQ (reference sequence). The CDR3 is 13 amino acids. CDR3 protein: CASSFPGPYEQYF.

The rearrangement links TRBV28 to TRBJ2-7. The CDR3 length is 12 residues. The germline CDR1 and CDR2 sequences are MDHEN and SYDVKM. CDR3: CASSWRSYEQYF. Full variable domain (rest looked up from reference TRBV28 and TRBJ2-7): DVKVTQSSRYLVKRTGEKVFLECVQDMDHENMFWYRQDPGLGLRLIYFSYDVKMKEKGDIPEGYSVSREKKERFSLILESASTNQTSMYLCASSWRSYEQYFGPGTRLTVT.

The V gene is TRBV7-7, the J gene TRBJ2-1; TCRdb indicates TRBD2, and absent DNA this call remains unverified. The CDR3 is 13 amino acids. CDR1 SSHAT and CDR2 FNYEAQ come from the germline V gene (reference sequence). The CDR3 spells CASSPGGLNEQFF.

The gene calls are TRBV5-1 and TRBJ2-1; there is no DNA to check the TCRdb D call of TRBD1. Germline V gene lookup returns CDR1 SGHRS and CDR2 YFSETQ. The CDR3 loop spans 17 amino acids. Here the CDR3 reads CASSWGLGGSSYNEQFF.

The chain joins TRBV4-1 to TRBJ2-2. The CDR3 has 16 residues. Germline lookup yields CDR1 MGHRA and CDR2 YSYEKL. The CDR3 sequence: CASSPDQLLNTGELFF.

The J gene is TRBJ2-7, the V gene TRBV28; TCRdb selects TRBD2, and the lack of DNA leaves this call unchecked. The CDR3 has 16 amino acids. CDR1 and CDR2 from the germline V gene are MDHEN and SYDVKM. This CDR3 is CASSSLGEFSSYEQYF.

The rearrangement links TRBV12-3 or TRBV12-4 to TRBJ2-5; there is no DNA to check the TCRdb D call of TRBD1. The CDR3 runs to 15 residues. CDR3: CASSSGGERMETQYF.

The chain uses TRBV7-3 and TRBJ2-1. The CDR3 spans 13 residues. Germline loops: CDR1 SGHTA, CDR2 FQGTGA. CDR3 sequence reads: CASSLILDDEQFF.

The chain is built from TRBV28 and TRBJ1-6. The CDR3 sequence is 14 residues long. CDR1 is MDHEN, CDR2 SYDVKM, per germline. The CDR3 here is CASSSRYSNSPLHF.

The chain couples TRBV7-3 to TRBJ2-1; the D call from TCRdb, TRBD2, cannot be confirmed without DNA. Germline lookup yields CDR1 SGHTA and CDR2 FQGTGA. The CDR3 is 15 amino acids. This CDR3 reads CASSGGLAGVGEQFF.

The CDR3 protein is CASSFRDRLVDEQYF. The J gene is TRBJ2-7, the V gene TRBV5-5; TCRdb outputs TRBD1, but without DNA this stays unchecked. From germline, CDR1 is SGHKS and CDR2 YYEKEE (reference sequence). This CDR3 has 15 residues.

The chain couples TRBV6-5 to TRBJ1-3. CDR3 length: 11 residues. Per the germline V gene, CDR1 is MNHEY and CDR2 is SVGAGI. CDR3 protein: CASSVGNTIYF.

The chain is built from TRBV2 and TRBJ1-1. CDR1 is SNHLY, CDR2 FYNNEI, per germline. The CDR3 extends over 14 amino acids. CDR3 residues: CASSALRVSTEAFF.

The chain carries TRBV13 and TRBJ2-2; TCRdb gives TRBD1 as the D gene, but with no DNA this cannot be confirmed. CDR3 length: 16 residues. Germline values: CDR1 PRHDT, CDR2 FYEKMQ (reference sequence). The CDR3 loop reads CASSLDTGRGTGELFF.

The rearrangement joins TRBV28 to TRBJ2-3; absent DNA, TCRdb's TRBD1 call cannot be checked. The CDR3 length is 17 residues. The germline V gene encodes CDR1 MDHEN and CDR2 SYDVKM. CDR3 residues: CASSFPRDISYTDTQYF.

The V and J genes are TRBV5-1 and TRBJ2-4; TCRdb's D call of TRBD1 is untestable without DNA. Per the germline V gene, CDR1 is SGHRS and CDR2 is YFSETQ. CDR3 length equals 18 residues. CDR3 sequence: CASSLLWATGLGKNIQYF.

The chain is built from TRBV5-8 and TRBJ2-7. The CDR3 is 15 amino acids. The germline CDR1 and CDR2 sequences are SGHTS and YDEGEE. The CDR3 is CASSLTFRSSYEQYF.

The J gene is TRBJ2-3, the V gene TRBV5-1; the D call of TRBD2 rests on TCRdb alone, since no DNA is present to check it. Germline lookup yields CDR1 SGHRS and CDR2 YFSETQ. The CDR3 sequence is 14 residues long. This CDR3 reads CASSDNRAPDTQYF.

The chain carries TRBV28 and TRBJ1-1; as DNA is missing, the TRBD1 call by TCRdb cannot be tested. CDR3 size: 13 residues. CDR1 is MDHEN and CDR2 is SYDVKM in the germline V gene. The CDR3 loop reads CASSLSGGREAFF.

This sequence joins TRBV7-9 and TRBJ2-7; checking the TCRdb D call of TRBD1 is not possible without DNA. The CDR3 is made up of 15 amino acids. Germline loops: CDR1 SEHNR, CDR2 FQNEAQ (reference sequence). This CDR3 reads CASSLVTGPSYEQYF.